The 4 T cell receptor beta chains reported below all come from one sample, sequenced in a study of shared clonotypes between healthy human individuals. Repertoires were generated with immunoSEQ multiplex PCR, while TCRdb's copy carries only in-frame clones and drops some. In the table there are some 2,500,000 clones, roughly 93% of which are singletons. Sequenced material: naive CD4+ T cells from PBMCs. Documented subset: CD45RA+ positively selected. The origin of the receptors is a young man in good health. Some clones in this sample may be carry-over from other donors' samples.

This CDR3 is CATSRGGGSPDTQYF. CDR3 bases: TGTGCCACCAGCAGAGGAGGGGGAAGTCCAGATACGCAGTATTTT. This chain connects TRBV15 to TRBJ2-3; D possibly corresponds to TRBD1 (6 bases). Germline V CDR1 and CDR2: LNHNV, YYDKDF (reference sequence). The ends were cut back, 1 base at V and 4 bases at J, with 12 bases in the middle. The CDR3 length is 15 residues. Full variable domain (rest looked up from reference TRBV15 and TRBJ2-3): DAMVIQNPRYQVTQFGKPVTLSCSQTLNHNVMYWYQQKSSQAPKLLFHYYDKDFNNEADTPDNFQSRRPNTSFCFLDIRSPGLGDTAMYLCATSRGGGSPDTQYFGPGTRLTVL.

This clone appeared a single time. J is TRBJ1-1 and V is TRBV7-9; 7 bases line up with TRBD1. This CDR3 is 14 amino acids long. Germline loops: CDR1 SEHNR, CDR2 FQNEAQ (reference sequence). Unmatched junction bases numbered 11, after V lost 5 bases and J lost 8 bases. As DNA, the CDR3 is TGTGCCAGCAGCCAGACAGGGCTCCGCGAGGAAGCTTTCTTT. Amino acids: CASSQTGLREEAFF.

The V and J genes are TRBV10-1 and TRBJ2-1; 10 positions match TRBD2. V was pared by 8 bases and J by 2 bases, with 6 bases of the junction left unmatched. Germline V lookup: CDR1 WNHNN, CDR2 SYGVQD (reference sequence). This CDR3 comprises 15 residues. The CDR3 loop reads CASSLSGGPYNEQFF. CDR3 nucleotide sequence: TGCGCCAGCTCTCTTAGCGGGGGGCCCTACAATGAGCAGTTCTTC.

The chain carries TRBV5-1 and TRBJ2-2; 14 bases agree with TRBD2. This CDR3 has 18 amino acids. Trimming at V came to 1 base and at J to 5 bases, leaving 7 bases not matched to a gene. CDR1 SGHRS and CDR2 YFSETQ come from the germline V gene. The CDR3 loop is CASSLRGTSGSFTGELFF. Here the CDR3 DNA reads TGCGCCAGCAGCTTGAGGGGGACTAGCGGGAGTTTTACCGGGGAGCTGTTTTTT.